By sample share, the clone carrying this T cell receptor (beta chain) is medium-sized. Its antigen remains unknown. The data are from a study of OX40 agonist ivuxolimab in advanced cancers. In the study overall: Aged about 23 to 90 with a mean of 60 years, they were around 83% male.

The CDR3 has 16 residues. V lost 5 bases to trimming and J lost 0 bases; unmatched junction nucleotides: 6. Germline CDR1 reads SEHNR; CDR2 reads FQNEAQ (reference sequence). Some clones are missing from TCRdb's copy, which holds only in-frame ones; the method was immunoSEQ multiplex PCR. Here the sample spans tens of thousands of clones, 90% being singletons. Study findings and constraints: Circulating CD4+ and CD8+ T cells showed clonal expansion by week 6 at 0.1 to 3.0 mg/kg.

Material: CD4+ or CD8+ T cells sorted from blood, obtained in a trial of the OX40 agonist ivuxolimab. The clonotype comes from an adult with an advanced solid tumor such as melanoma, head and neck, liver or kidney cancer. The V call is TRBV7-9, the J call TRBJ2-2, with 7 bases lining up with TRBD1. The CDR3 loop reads CASSVQGVTNTGELFF. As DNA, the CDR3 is TGTGCCAGCAGCGTTCAGGGGGTTACGAACACCGGGGAGCTGTTTTTT.